The rows below give T cell receptor beta chains drawn from one sample of a study of blood T cell repertoires in COVID-19. Using immunoSEQ multiplex PCR, the repertoire was profiled, and TCRdb retains in-frame clones only, with some absent. This sample has roughly 150,000 clones, with 79% found just once. Sequencing was done on a sample of peripheral blood. The source is a man over 45 with active or convalescent COVID-19. CDR3s leave out the opening cysteine and the closing phenylalanine or tryptophan. Fields, in order: J gene, V gene, CDR3 length, CDR3 protein.

j_call: TRBJ2-5
v_call: TRBV6-1
cdr3_length: 11
cdr3_aa: ASSEPGSKTQY

j_call: TRBJ2-3
v_call: TRBV4-1
cdr3_length: 13
cdr3_aa: ASSQDTGSRDTQY

j_call: TRBJ1-6
v_call: TRBV7-3
cdr3_length: 12
cdr3_aa: ASSASPGTGYLH

j_call: TRBJ2-7
v_call: TRBV5-1
cdr3_length: 13
cdr3_aa: ASSVLAGGSYEQY

j_call: TRBJ2-2
v_call: TRBV15
cdr3_length: 15
cdr3_aa: ATSRGSTGQIGGELF

j_call: TRBJ2-3
v_call: TRBV3-1/TRBV3-2
cdr3_length: 18
cdr3_aa: ASSPSIPGLASHATDTQY

j_call: TRBJ1-2
v_call: TRBV9
cdr3_length: 13
cdr3_aa: ASSHGRVGDYGYT

j_call: TRBJ2-5
v_call: TRBV5-1
cdr3_length: 11
cdr3_aa: ASSLGDGGTQY

j_call: TRBJ1-4
v_call: TRBV5-1
cdr3_length: 11
cdr3_aa: ASSFGGIEKLF

j_call: TRBJ2-1
v_call: TRBV5-4
cdr3_length: 15
cdr3_aa: ASSLIRPTGGNNEQF

j_call: TRBJ2-7
v_call: TRBV28
cdr3_length: 13
cdr3_aa: ASRAGTGKSYEQY

j_call: TRBJ1-4
v_call: TRBV5-4
cdr3_length: 13
cdr3_aa: ASSLGGRGGEKLF

j_call: TRBJ2-1
v_call: TRBV5-1
cdr3_length: 11
cdr3_aa: ASSLGLAGEQF

j_call: TRBJ2-2
v_call: TRBV27
cdr3_length: 11
cdr3_aa: ASRISGAGELF

j_call: TRBJ2-5
v_call: TRBV9
cdr3_length: 14
cdr3_aa: ASSPEGWIGKETQY

j_call: TRBJ2-2
v_call: TRBV7-8
cdr3_length: 11
cdr3_aa: ATRGGTGGELF

j_call: TRBJ2-7
v_call: TRBV3-1/TRBV3-2
cdr3_length: 13
cdr3_aa: ASSQVGQGPYEQY

j_call: TRBJ2-7
v_call: TRBV2
cdr3_length: 14
cdr3_aa: ASTQGLAGISYEQY

j_call: TRBJ1-1
v_call: TRBV27
cdr3_length: 11
cdr3_aa: ASLREGYTEAF

j_call: TRBJ2-5
v_call: TRBV19
cdr3_length: 14
cdr3_aa: ASSPGQGRYVETQY

j_call: TRBJ2-1
v_call: TRBV9
cdr3_length: 14
cdr3_aa: ASSPLPGQSYNEQF

j_call: TRBJ2-5
v_call: TRBV28
cdr3_length: 13
cdr3_aa: ASSSWTGLRETQY

j_call: TRBJ1-3
v_call: TRBV5-8
cdr3_length: 14
cdr3_aa: ASSLVGQGVRDTIY

j_call: TRBJ1-2
v_call: TRBV18
cdr3_length: 13
cdr3_aa: ASSPLAFGGDGYT

j_call: TRBJ2-7
v_call: TRBV4-1
cdr3_length: 12
cdr3_aa: ASSHGTTEWEQY

j_call: TRBJ2-6
v_call: TRBV5-1
cdr3_length: 18
cdr3_aa: ASSLGLAGGPGSGANVLT

j_call: TRBJ2-3
v_call: TRBV3-1/TRBV3-2
cdr3_length: 14
cdr3_aa: ASSQTQRGGTDTQY

j_call: TRBJ1-1
v_call: TRBV2
cdr3_length: 12
cdr3_aa: ASSFLQGPTEAF

j_call: TRBJ1-5
v_call: TRBV24-1
cdr3_length: 11
cdr3_aa: ATSLDGNQPQH

j_call: TRBJ2-7
v_call: TRBV7-3
cdr3_length: 13
cdr3_aa: ASRTQGSTPYEQY

j_call: TRBJ1-1
v_call: TRBV9
cdr3_length: 13
cdr3_aa: ASSPRTAGNTEAF